This T cell receptor beta chain was sequenced in a study of blood T cell repertoires in COVID-19. In the source study's methods: Amplifying reference gene primers gave estimates of nucleated cell counts. The repertoire was sequenced with immunoSEQ multiplex PCR; TCRdb's copy has only in-frame clones and lacks some. For V, J and clone size, that table is used; D and trimming come from the DNA. The table lists about 200,000 clones, around 80% of them singletons. This CDR3 spans 13 amino acids. V was cut by 8 bases and J by 5 bases, with 15 bases left in between. Germline V gene lookup returns CDR1 SGHTA and CDR2 FQGTGA.

Sequencing was performed on peripheral blood. V gene TRBV7-3 combines with J gene TRBJ2-5; no clear D. This clonotype was obtained from a woman aged 70-85 years with acute or convalescent COVID-19. CDR3 nucleotide sequence: TGTGCCAGCGGATGGGCAGGTGGGGAGACCCAGTACTTC. The encoded protein is CASGWAGGETQYF. Full variable domain (outside the CDR3, taken from reference TRBV7-3 and TRBJ2-5): GAGVSQTPSNKVTEKGKYVELRCDPISGHTALYWYRQSLGQGPEFLIYFQGTGAADDSGLPNDRFFAVRPEGSVSTLKIQRTERGDSAVYLCASGWAGGETQYFGPGTRLLVL.